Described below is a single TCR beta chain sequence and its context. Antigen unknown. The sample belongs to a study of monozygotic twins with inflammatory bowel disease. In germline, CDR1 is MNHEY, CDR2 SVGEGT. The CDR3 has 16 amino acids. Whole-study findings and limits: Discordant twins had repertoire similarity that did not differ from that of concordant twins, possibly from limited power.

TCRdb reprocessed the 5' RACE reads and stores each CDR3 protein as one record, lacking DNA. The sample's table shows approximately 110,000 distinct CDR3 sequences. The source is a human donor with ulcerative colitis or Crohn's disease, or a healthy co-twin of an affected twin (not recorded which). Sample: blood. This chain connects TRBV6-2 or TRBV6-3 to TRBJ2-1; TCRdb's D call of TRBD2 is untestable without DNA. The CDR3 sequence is CASSYNSGGAWNEQFF.